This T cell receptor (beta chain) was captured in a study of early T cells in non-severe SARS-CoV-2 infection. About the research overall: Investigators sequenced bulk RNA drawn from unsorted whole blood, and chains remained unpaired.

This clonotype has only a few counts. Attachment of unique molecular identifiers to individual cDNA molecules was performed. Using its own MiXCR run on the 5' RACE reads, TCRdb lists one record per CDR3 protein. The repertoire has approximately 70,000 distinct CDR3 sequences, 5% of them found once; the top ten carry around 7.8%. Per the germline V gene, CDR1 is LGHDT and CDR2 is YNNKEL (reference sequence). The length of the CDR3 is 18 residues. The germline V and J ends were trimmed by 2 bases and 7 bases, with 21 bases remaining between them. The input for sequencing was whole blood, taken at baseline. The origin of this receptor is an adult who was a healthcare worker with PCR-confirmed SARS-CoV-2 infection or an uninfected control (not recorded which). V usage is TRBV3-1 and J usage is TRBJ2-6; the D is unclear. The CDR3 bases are TGTGCCAGCAGCCAAAGAGGTAGGATTAGCACAGACGCCAACGTCCTGACTTTC. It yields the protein CASSQRGRISTDANVLTF.